This T cell receptor (beta chain) was captured by sequencing in a study of blood T cell repertoires in COVID-19. TCRdb's table, derived via immunoSEQ multiplex PCR, lists solely in-frame clones and lacks some. This sample has 100,000 to 120,000 clones; approximately 78% occur once, and the top ten carry just over 15%. Trimming took 4 bases from V and 6 from J, leaving 16 bases between them. Germline CDR1 WSHSY, CDR2 SAAADI. This CDR3 is built from 15 residues. The sequenced sample was peripheral blood. The V call is TRBV10-2, the J call TRBJ1-5; D is unclear. The clonotype was recovered from a woman of 80 years or more with acute or convalescent COVID-19. The CDR3 loop is CASSAAGRVSQPQHF. The CDR3 nucleotides are TGCGCCAGCAGTGCTGCGGGGAGGGTTAGTCAGCCCCAGCATTTT.